The 15 T cell receptor beta chains in this list originate from one sample, sequenced in a study of cytotoxic CD8 clonotypes in ibrutinib-treated CLL (dated by TCRdb to 2020 to 2022). This specimen's time point label, per the study, means: roughly 12 months on ibrutinib. The library relied on the immunoSEQ multiplex PCR assay. This immuneACCESS table, as held by TCRdb, lists in-frame sequences with V and J called but not all clones. Of the missing ones, under half trace to an unresolved V gene in checked studies; the others have no known cause. The sample includes 73,000 or so clones, with approximately 71% observed a single time. Jointly, the top ten make up around 5.8% of the sample. The sequenced sample was PBMCs, obtained after 12 months of ibrutinib treatment. These receptors were obtained from a human donor with chronic lymphocytic leukemia.

This chain joins TRBV5-5 and TRBJ1-3; a weak D match, TRBD1 (6 bases). CDR1 and CDR2 (germline): SGHKS, YYEKEE (reference sequence). The CDR3 spans 14 residues. The V end lost 4 bases, the J end lost 1 base, and 9 bases lay between the germline ends. CDR3: CASSTTGSGNTIYF. The CDR3 DNA follows: TGTGCCAGCAGCACCACAGGGTCTGGAAACACCATATATTTT.

The chain joins TRBV19 to TRBJ1-2; TRBD1 aligns across 7 bases. The germline CDR1 and CDR2 sequences are LNHDA and SQIVND (reference sequence). The length of the CDR3 is 17 residues. The V segment lost 6 bases and the J segment 1 base; nucleotides outside the gene matches: 14. The CDR3 sequence is CASSLPPWDRRNYGYTF. CDR3 DNA sequence: TGTGCCAGTAGCCTCCCCCCGTGGGACAGACGTAACTATGGCTACACCTTC.

The chain is built from TRBV28 and TRBJ1-2; 8 nucleotides agree with TRBD1. CDR1 MDHEN and CDR2 SYDVKM come from the germline V gene. V was clipped by 6 bases and J by 5 bases; unmatched bases: 5. This CDR3 spans 13 amino acids. The CDR3: CASRPTGVYGYTF. The CDR3 coding sequence is TGTGCCAGCAGACCGACAGGGGTTTATGGCTACACCTTC.

This clone was detected only once. The chain joins TRBV6-5 to TRBJ1-6; no reliable D call. V lost 1 base to trimming and J lost 7 bases, with 2 bases between them. Germline CDR1 MNHEY, CDR2 SVGAGI. This CDR3 has 12 amino acids. CDR3 loop: CASSYFNSPLHF. CDR3 coding DNA: TGTGCCAGCAGTTACTTCAATTCACCCCTCCACTTT.

The chain is built from TRBV4-2 and TRBJ2-7, with D possibly being TRBD2 (6 bases). This CDR3 is built from 13 residues. CDR1 and CDR2 (germline): LGHNA, YNFKEQ. Trimming left V 5 bases short and J 5 bases short, with 13 bases between. The CDR3 region is CASSSHLANEQYF. CDR3 bases: TGTGCCAGCAGCTCACACCTAGCGAACGAGCAGTACTTC.

The chain couples TRBV10-3 to TRBJ2-5; 10 bases fit TRBD2. The CDR3 has 15 amino acids. The ends lost 5 bases at V and 10 bases at J; junction bases unmatched: 13. Looked up from germline, CDR1 is ENHRY and CDR2 is SYGVKD. The CDR3, as DNA: TGTGCCATCAGTCCGACGAGCGGGGGGGCGTTCGGCCAGTACTTC. It specifies CAISPTSGGAFGQYF.

This clone was seen a few times. In the same sample, other DNA sequences code for this CDR3. This chain uses TRBV7-2 with TRBJ1-2; D ambiguous. Trimming stripped 2 bases from V and 5 bases from J, with 9 bases between. Germline CDR1 and CDR2: SGHTA and FQGNSA. This CDR3 spans 13 amino acids. CDR3 nucleotides: TGTGCCAGCAGCTTAAAAGGGTATTATGGCTACACCTTC. This codes for CASSLKGYYGYTF.

The J gene is TRBJ1-1, the V gene TRBV5-1; TRBD1 aligns across 9 bases. CDR3 length equals 17 residues. V was pared by 0 bases and J by 5 bases, with 11 bases of the junction left unmatched. Germline-derived CDR1 and CDR2 are SGHRS and YFSETQ. CDR3 sequence reads: CASSLDGTGIGQTEAFF. Here the CDR3 DNA reads TGCGCCAGCAGCTTGGATGGGACAGGGATCGGGCAGACTGAAGCTTTCTTT.

This chain connects TRBV29-1 to TRBJ1-1, with a possible D match to TRBD1 (5 bases). This CDR3 comprises 12 residues. With 5 bases removed from V and 4 bases from J, the gap between germline ends came to 11 bases. CDR1 is SQVTM, CDR2 ANQGSEA, per germline. The CDR3 DNA sequence: TGCAGCGTTCTTGACAGTTTCACTGAAGCTTTCTTT. It translates to CSVLDSFTEAFF.

V is TRBV19 and J is TRBJ1-4; 10 bases map to TRBD1. V was clipped by 5 bases and J by 7 bases; unmatched bases: 7. CDR3 length equals 15 residues. CDR1 is LNHDA and CDR2 is SQIVND in the germline V gene (reference sequence). Written as DNA, the CDR3 is TGTGCCAGTAGTCGACCGACAGGGGGCTTTGAAAAACTGTTTTTT. Translation gives CASSRPTGGFEKLFF.

The V gene is TRBV10-1, the J gene TRBJ1-4; D is perhaps TRBD1 (5 bases). The CDR3 loop spans 12 amino acids. Germline assignment: CDR1 WNHNN and CDR2 SYGVQD (reference sequence). Trimming took 2 bases from V and 10 from J, leaving 8 bases between them. As DNA, the CDR3 is TGCGCCAGCAGTGAGGTGAGGGGAAAACTGTTTTTT. As protein: CASSEVRGKLFF.

The chain's CDR3 is CASSQGLSSYEQYF. The CDR3 DNA reads TGCGCCAGCAGCCAAGGGCTCAGCTCCTACGAGCAGTACTTC. V is TRBV4-1 and J is TRBJ2-7; no definite D call. This CDR3 region has 14 residues. V dropped 1 base and J dropped 0 bases, with 7 bases sitting between them. CDR1 and CDR2 from the germline V gene are MGHRA and YSYEKL.

In this sample, this clone turned up once. The chain combines TRBV5-5 with TRBJ1-1; 9 bases map to TRBD1. The CDR3 loop spans 15 amino acids. The germline V gene encodes CDR1 SGHKS and CDR2 YYEKEE (reference sequence). Germline trimming cut 3 bases from V and 2 bases from J; bases unmatched to any gene: 5. The CDR3 loop is CASSSRDRDNTEAFF. The CDR3 region has the DNA TGTGCCAGCAGCTCTCGGGACAGGGATAACACTGAAGCTTTCTTT.

V is TRBV7-2 and J is TRBJ2-3; 8 bases fit TRBD2. V lost 4 bases to trimming and J lost 2 bases; unmatched junction nucleotides: 11. The CDR3 totals 17 residues. Germline V gene lookup returns CDR1 SGHTA and CDR2 FQGNSA. The CDR3 reads CASSSAGGGLSTDTQYF. Here the CDR3 DNA reads TGTGCCAGCAGCTCCGCAGGCGGGGGGCTTTCCACAGATACGCAGTATTTT.

The V call is TRBV4-3, the J call TRBJ2-7; D unresolved. V was trimmed by 1 base and J by 0 bases, leaving 10 bases between them. The CDR3 spans 15 residues. CDR1 is LGHNA, CDR2 YSLEER, per germline. CDR3 region: CASSQVRDTSYEQYF. The CDR3 DNA sequence: TGCGCCAGCAGCCAAGTCCGAGACACCTCCTACGAGCAGTACTTC.